The next 5 T cell receptor beta chains were all read from a single sample in a study of blood T cell repertoires in COVID-19 (dated by TCRdb to about 2020). Libraries were constructed by the immunoSEQ multiplex PCR assay. Imported from immuneACCESS, the table was reduced by TCRdb to in-frame sequences with V and J called. These copies leave out some clones; in studies compared against another copy, an unresolved V gene accounts for under half, and the cause of the remainder is not known. The table for this sample lists hundreds of thousands of clones; approximately 86% of them were counted only once. The top ten clonotypes cover roughly 6.6% of the sample. The source material was peripheral blood. The receptor set was obtained from a woman aged 60-75 years with COVID-19, enrolled during active disease.

The V gene is TRBV2, the J gene TRBJ2-1; 13 positions match TRBD2. The CDR3 has 14 residues. Germline CDR1 SNHLY, CDR2 FYNNEI. V shed 9 bases and J 6 bases; nucleotides not matched to a gene: 5. CDR3: CARETSGGANEQFF. The CDR3, as DNA: TGTGCCAGGGAAACTAGCGGGGGGGCCAATGAGCAGTTCTTC.

In nucleotides, the CDR3 is TGTGCCAGTAGTAGAAACAGGGATCTCGGCTACACCTTC. Its protein product is CASSRNRDLGYTF. The rearrangement links TRBV19 to TRBJ1-2, with D tentatively TRBD1 (6 bases). CDR3 length equals 13 residues. The germline V and J ends were trimmed by 4 bases and 8 bases, with 14 bases remaining between them. Germline values: CDR1 LNHDA, CDR2 SQIVND (reference sequence).

This clone was seen more than once but under ten times. CDR3 coding DNA: TGTGCCAGCCAAGGGGCCTACTACGAGCAGTACTTC. Amino acids: CASQGAYYEQYF. The V gene is TRBV11-2, the J gene TRBJ2-7; weak D call: TRBD1 (5 bases). The V and J ends lost 8 bases and 3 bases respectively, with 11 bases between them. Germline V gene sequence: CDR1 SGHAT, CDR2 FQNNGV. The CDR3 consists of 12 residues.

This rearrangement joins TRBV5-1 to TRBJ1-6; TRBD1 is a possible D gene (5 bases). Germline CDR1 and CDR2: SGHRS and YFSETQ. CDR3 size: 15 residues. Trimming left V 0 bases short and J 9 bases short, with 13 bases between. The CDR3: CASSLGDGGGSPLHF. CDR3 nucleotides: TGCGCCAGCAGCTTGGGGGACGGCGGGGGTTCACCCCTCCACTTT.

V gene TRBV27 combines with J gene TRBJ2-6; D is unclear. The CDR3 has 14 amino acids. Germline CDR1 is MNHEY and CDR2 is SMNVEV (reference sequence). V was cut by 6 bases and J by 3 bases, with 9 bases left in between. CDR3 loop: CASRFVGGANVLTF. CDR3 nucleotides: TGTGCCAGCAGGTTTGTCGGTGGGGCCAACGTCCTGACTTTC. The variable domain in full, completed from reference TRBV27 and TRBJ2-6, reads EAQVTQNPRYLITVTGKKLTVTCSQNMNHEYMSWYRQDPGLGLRQIYYSMNVEVTDKGDVPEGYKVSRKEKRNFPLILESPSPNQTSLYFCASRFVGGANVLTFGAGSRLTVL.